This TCR beta chain stems from a study of blood T cell repertoires in COVID-19. Recruits, aged about 18 to 90 years, lived in some 25 US areas. Donors in Cohort 3 counted as recovered after two negative PCRs, clearance, or symptom resolution. Assay: immunoSEQ multiplex PCR; the TCRdb copy retains only in-frame clones and omits some. The sample holds approximately 250,000 clones, roughly 89% seen once. This CDR3 comprises 15 residues. Trimming pared 6 bases from V and 8 bases from J, leaving 20 bases between. Germline V CDR1 and CDR2: MNHEY, SVGAGI. The receptor's source is a woman in her twenties or thirties who had recovered from COVID-19. The specimen was PBMCs or T cells enriched from blood (not recorded which). This rearrangement joins TRBV6-5 to TRBJ2-1, with TRBD1 as a possible D gene (6 bases). CDR3 sequence: CASSVGWGRMYEQFF. DNA for the CDR3: TGTGCCAGCAGCGTTGGCTGGGGGCGCATGTATGAGCAGTTCTTC.